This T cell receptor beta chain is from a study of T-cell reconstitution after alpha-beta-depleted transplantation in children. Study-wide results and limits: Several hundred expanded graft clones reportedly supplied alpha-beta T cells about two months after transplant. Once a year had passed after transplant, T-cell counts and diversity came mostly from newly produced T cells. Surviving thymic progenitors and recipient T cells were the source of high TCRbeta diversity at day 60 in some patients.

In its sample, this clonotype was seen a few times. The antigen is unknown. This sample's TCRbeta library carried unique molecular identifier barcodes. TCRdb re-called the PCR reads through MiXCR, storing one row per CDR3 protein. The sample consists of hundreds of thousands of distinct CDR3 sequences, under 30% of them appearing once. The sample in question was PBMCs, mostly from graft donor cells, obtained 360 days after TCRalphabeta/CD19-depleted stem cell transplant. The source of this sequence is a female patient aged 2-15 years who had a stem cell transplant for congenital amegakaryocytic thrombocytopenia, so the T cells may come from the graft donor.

CDR3 sequence (DNA): TGCGCCAGCAGCCAAGGTGTCGGGCAGGGGCTTGATCAGCCCCAGCATTTT. The encoded protein is CASSQGVGQGLDQPQHF. The chain recombines TRBV4-3 with TRBJ1-5; the D gene is possibly TRBD1 (6 bases). The CDR3 runs 17 residues. Trimming removed 1 base at V and 5 bases at J, with 18 bases between. Germline V lookup: CDR1 LGHNA, CDR2 YSLEER.